Below, 27 T cell receptor beta chains from the same sample are listed, as sequenced in a study of T-cell memory formation after mild COVID-19. TCRdb ran MiXCR on the 5' RACE reads and lists one entry per CDR3 protein. Counted here are roughly 100,000 distinct CDR3 sequences, more than 13% occurring once; the ten biggest clones make up around two fifths. Sequenced input: PBMCs or a T cell subset sorted from them (not recorded which). The receptors here all came from a man between 18 and 35 years old who had mild COVID-19 (a few samples of this study predate the infection). Cell type and time point are not known.

In its sample, this clonotype was seen a few times. This rearrangement joins TRBV5-1 to TRBJ1-1; no clear D gene. CDR3 length: 13 amino acids. Per the germline V gene, CDR1 is SGHRS and CDR2 is YFSETQ. V dropped 1 base and J dropped 6 bases, with 10 bases sitting between them. The CDR3 nucleotides are TGCGCCAGCAGCTTGCTCGGACCTGCTGAAGCTTTCTTT. Its translation is CASSLLGPAEAFF.

The CDR3 sequence is CSGGDRFYGYTF. DNA of the CDR3: TGCAGCGGTGGTGACAGGTTCTATGGCTACACCTTC. The V call is TRBV29-1, the J call TRBJ1-2; possibly TRBD1 for D (6 bases). In germline, CDR1 is SQVTM, CDR2 ANQGSEA. Between the trimmed V and J ends, which lost 7 bases and 4 bases, there was a span of 13 bases. The CDR3 has 12 residues.

Here the CDR3 reads CASSPSGQGIQETQYF. In nucleotides, the CDR3 is TGTGCCAGCAGCCCCAGCGGACAGGGGATACAAGAGACCCAGTACTTC. This rearrangement joins TRBV7-9 to TRBJ2-5; 9 bases line up with TRBD1. The CDR3 runs to 16 residues. Germline assignment: CDR1 SEHNR and CDR2 FQNEAQ (reference sequence). Trimming at V came to 5 bases and at J to 2 bases, leaving 9 bases not matched to a gene.

This clonotype has more than one count but fewer than ten. V usage is TRBV12-3 or TRBV12-4 and J usage is TRBJ2-7; D might be TRBD1 (6 bases). This CDR3 has 15 amino acids. The germline V and J ends were trimmed by 2 bases and 1 base, with 12 bases remaining between them. The CDR3 protein is CASSLSSGQSYEQYF. The CDR3 DNA sequence: TGTGCCAGCAGTTTATCCTCAGGACAGTCCTACGAGCAGTACTTC.

This clonotype was seen repeatedly, ten times or more. The chain is built from TRBV4-1 and TRBJ1-5; 9 nucleotides match TRBD1. V was pared by 5 bases and J by 9 bases, with 11 bases of the junction left unmatched. This CDR3 has 15 residues. Germline lookup yields CDR1 MGHRA and CDR2 YSYEKL. The CDR3 coding sequence is TGCGCCAGCAGCAAGATCGGGACAGGGTATCGGCCCCAGCATTTT. Translated, it gives CASSKIGTGYRPQHF.

V usage is TRBV2 and J usage is TRBJ2-7, with a weak D call TRBD1 (7 bases). CDR1 and CDR2 from the germline V gene are SNHLY and FYNNEI. The CDR3 loop spans 14 amino acids. V was cut by 9 bases and J by 1 base, with 16 bases left in between. The CDR3 loop reads CARGVTGRSYEQYF. CDR3 sequence (DNA): TGTGCCAGAGGGGTGACAGGGAGGTCCTACGAGCAGTACTTC.

This clonotype has a handful of counts. This chain connects TRBV7-6 to TRBJ2-7; 8 bases line up with TRBD2. CDR3 length: 14 amino acids. Losses at the gene ends were 5 bases for V and 5 bases for J; bases not matched to a gene: 8. The V gene's germline CDR1 is SGHVS and CDR2 FNYEAQ. Here the CDR3 DNA reads TGTGCCAGCAGCCCCCACCCGGGAGGGGACGAGCAGTACTTC. This translates into CASSPHPGGDEQYF.

Concerning this clonotype: A much larger clone lies a single base off, so this may be a read error. The chain combines TRBV12-3 or TRBV12-4 with TRBJ2-2; D gene uncertain. This CDR3 is 15 amino acids long. Trimming removed 3 bases at V and 6 bases at J, with 14 bases between. CDR3 residues: CASSFRWEIPGELFF. Written as DNA, the CDR3 is TGTGCCAGCAGTTTCAGGTGGGAAATTCCCGGGGAGCTGTTTTTT.

V and J are TRBV11-2 and TRBJ2-7, with 7 bases aligning to TRBD1. This CDR3 region has 15 residues. With V trimmed by 0 bases and J by 3 bases, 5 bases remained unmatched. Looked up from germline, CDR1 is SGHAT and CDR2 is FQNNGV. The CDR3 nucleotides read TGTGCCAGCAGCTTAGACCGGGACAGTTACTACGAGCAGTACTTC. It encodes CASSLDRDSYYEQYF.

V gene TRBV12-3 or TRBV12-4 combines with J gene TRBJ2-5; possible D gene TRBD1, 6 bases. V dropped 5 bases and J dropped 4 bases, with 14 bases sitting between them. This CDR3 has 14 amino acids. CDR3 bases: TGTGCCAGCAGTCTCACAGGGTTGGGAGAGACCCAGTACTTC. It is translated as CASSLTGLGETQYF.

V and J are TRBV7-2 and TRBJ2-7; D remains ambiguous. Germline values: CDR1 SGHTA, CDR2 FQGNSA. CDR3 length equals 15 residues. Trimming pared 1 base from V and 3 bases from J, leaving 13 bases between. For the CDR3, the DNA is TGTGCCAGCAGCTTAGTTTGGGCCCCGAGCTACGAGCAGTACTTC. Its translation is CASSLVWAPSYEQYF.

Here the CDR3 reads CASSQDRAGSKLRSTLHF. The DNA for the CDR3 is TGCGCCAGCAGCCAAGATCGGGCAGGGAGCAAGTTGAGGTCAACCCTCCACTTT. This chain connects TRBV4-1 to TRBJ1-6; possibly TRBD1 for D (5 bases). V lost 0 bases and J lost 14, with 26 bases in between. Per germline, CDR1 MGHRA and CDR2 YSYEKL. The CDR3 totals 18 residues.

This clonotype was observed a few times. A read error may account for a junction end that differs from germline. J is TRBJ2-1 and V is TRBV7-7; a weak D match, TRBD2 (6 bases). CDR1 is SSHAT, CDR2 FNYEAQ, per germline (reference sequence). CDR3 length equals 15 residues. In DNA, the CDR3 is TGTGCTAGCAGCTCGGCTAGCGACTCCTACAATGAGCAGTTCTTC. This encodes CASSSASDSYNEQFF.

The chain links TRBV7-2 to TRBJ1-5; D unresolved. V dropped 2 bases and J dropped 4 bases, with 6 bases sitting between them. From germline, CDR1 is SGHTA and CDR2 FQGNSA. This CDR3 has 13 amino acids. The CDR3 loop reads CASSLRRNQPQHF. Written as DNA, the CDR3 is TGTGCCAGCAGCTTAAGGCGTAATCAGCCCCAGCATTTT.

This clonotype appeared many times. The genes are TRBV10-2 and TRBJ1-6; D not resolved. This CDR3 has 14 residues. Trimming pared 6 bases from V and 0 bases from J, leaving 6 bases between. Germline CDR1 reads WSHSY; CDR2 reads SAAADI. In nucleotides, the CDR3 is TGCGCCAGCAGGGAAGACTCCTATAATTCACCCCTCCACTTT. Protein sequence: CASREDSYNSPLHF.

In its sample, this clonotype was seen a few times. The chain joins TRBV15 to TRBJ2-2, with D hard to call. CDR1 and CDR2 from the germline V gene are LNHNV and YYDKDF (reference sequence). V was clipped by 0 bases and J by 0 bases, with 8 bases between them. This CDR3 is built from 16 residues. The DNA of the CDR3 is TGTGCCACCAGCAGAGAGGCAGCCTCGAACACCGGGGAGCTGTTTTTT. Protein: CATSREAASNTGELFF.

This clonotype was detected only a few times. V and J are TRBV20-1 and TRBJ2-3; D gene ambiguous. CDR3 length: 14 amino acids. Per germline, CDR1 DFQATT and CDR2 SNEGSKA (reference sequence). V dropped 5 bases and J dropped 1 base, with 13 bases sitting between them. CDR3 coding DNA: TGCAGTGCTCCTTCAGCCGGAGGCACAGATACGCAGTATTTT. Amino acids: CSAPSAGGTDTQYF.

This clonotype was seen many times. The V gene is TRBV5-4, the J gene TRBJ2-3; the D gene is possibly TRBD2 (5 bases). Germline CDR1 and CDR2: SGHNT and YYREEE (reference sequence). The V end lost 7 bases, the J end lost 2 bases, and 20 bases lay between the germline ends. The CDR3 sequence is 16 residues long. The CDR3 DNA reads as TGTGCCAGCTCCGGGGAGACTTATACTTTCACAGATACGCAGTATTTT. This codes for CASSGETYTFTDTQYF. The full variable domain, with the rest looked up from reference TRBV5-4 and TRBJ2-3, is ETGVTQSPTHLIKTRGQQVTLRCSSQSGHNTVSWYQQALGQGPQFIFQYYREEENGRGNFPPRFSGLQFPNYSSELNVNALELDDSALYLCASSGETYTFTDTQYFGPGTRLTVL.

The chain is built from TRBV5-1 and TRBJ2-3, with D perhaps TRBD2 (5 bases). The V gene's germline CDR1 is SGHRS and CDR2 YFSETQ. Trimming left V 4 bases short and J 4 bases short, with 13 bases between. CDR3 length: 14 residues. CDR3 loop: CASSPRVYPDTQYF. The CDR3 coding sequence is TGCGCCAGCAGCCCGCGGGTTTACCCAGATACGCAGTATTTT. Supplemented by reference TRBV5-1 and TRBJ2-3, the full variable domain reads KAGVTQTPRYLIKTRGQQVTLSCSPISGHRSVSWYQQTPGQGLQFLFEYFSETQRNKGNFPGRFSGRQFSNSRSEMNVSTLELGDSALYLCASSPRVYPDTQYFGPGTRLTVL.

This clonotype was counted ten times or more. The V call is TRBV5-1, the J call TRBJ2-1; 7 bases match TRBD2. Germline V gene lookup returns CDR1 SGHRS and CDR2 YFSETQ. Trimming removed 9 bases from V and 4 bases from J; junction bases left unmatched: 7. CDR3 size: 13 residues. The CDR3 coding sequence is TGCGCCACTGGTTGGGGGGGATACAATGAGCAGTTCTTC. Its translation is CATGWGGYNEQFF. The whole variable domain, remainder taken from reference TRBV5-1 and TRBJ2-1, is KAGVTQTPRYLIKTRGQQVTLSCSPISGHRSVSWYQQTPGQGLQFLFEYFSETQRNKGNFPGRFSGRQFSNSRSEMNVSTLELGDSALYLCATGWGGYNEQFFGPGTRLTVL.

This clonotype was found a few times. The rearrangement links TRBV2 to TRBJ2-3; TRBD2 matches 11 bases. The CDR3 is 13 residues long. Germline CDR1 SNHLY, CDR2 FYNNEI. Germline trimming cut 7 bases from V and 7 bases from J; bases unmatched to any gene: 4. CDR3 DNA sequence: TGTGCCAGCATTACTAGCGGGGGCTATACGCAGTATTTT. Its protein is CASITSGGYTQYF.

This sequence joins TRBV12-3 or TRBV12-4 and TRBJ1-4, with TRBD1 as a possible D gene (5 bases). The J call is in doubt because the DNA end fits TRBJ2-3 better. This CDR3 has 12 amino acids. As DNA, the CDR3 is TGTGCCAGCAGTGCCGGAGCAAGGGGACAGTATTTT. It codes for CASSAGARGQYF.

This clonotype appeared a few times. This chain connects TRBV7-6 to TRBJ2-5; 8 bases map to TRBD2. CDR1 and CDR2 (germline): SGHVS, FNYEAQ. V lost 0 bases, J lost 1 base, and 7 bases stayed unmatched. The CDR3 totals 17 residues. The DNA of the CDR3 is TGTGCCAGCAGCTTAGCGCGGGCGCGGGGGGTCCAAGAGACCCAGTACTTC. Its protein is CASSLARARGVQETQYF.

The V gene is TRBV6-5, the J gene TRBJ1-5; D perhaps matches TRBD1 (6 bases). This CDR3 is 13 amino acids long. Between the trimmed V and J ends, which lost 5 bases and 4 bases, there was a span of 9 bases. The germline V gene has CDR1 MNHEY and CDR2 SVGAGI. The CDR3 loop is CASSRTENQPQHF. CDR3 nucleotides: TGTGCCAGCAGTAGGACAGAGAATCAGCCCCAGCATTTT.

This clonotype has more than one count but fewer than ten. The chain joins TRBV4-2 to TRBJ2-3; 8 bases fit TRBD2. In germline, CDR1 is LGHNA, CDR2 YNFKEQ. Trimming at V came to 4 bases and at J to 4 bases, leaving 4 bases not matched to a gene. There are 14 residues in the CDR3. CDR3 residues: CASSLLAGPDTQYF. CDR3 coding DNA: TGTGCCAGCAGCCTATTAGCGGGGCCAGATACGCAGTATTTT.

The V call is TRBV13, the J call TRBJ2-7; D is unresolved. V lost 0 bases and J lost 6, with 12 bases in between. The CDR3 contains 14 residues. Germline V lookup: CDR1 PRHDT, CDR2 FYEKMQ (reference sequence). CDR3 residues: CASSLGLPSPEQYF. CDR3 nucleotide sequence: TGTGCCAGCAGCTTAGGGCTGCCTTCCCCCGAGCAGTACTTC.

The table lists this clonotype with many counts. This chain links TRBV7-9 with TRBJ2-3; 7 nucleotides line up with TRBD1. The V gene's germline CDR1 is SEHNR and CDR2 FQNEAQ (reference sequence). Trimming removed 4 bases from V and 1 base from J; junction bases left unmatched: 5. The CDR3 is 15 residues long. CDR3 in amino acids: CASSSDREGTDTQYF. CDR3 DNA: TGTGCCAGCAGCTCAGACAGGGAAGGCACAGATACGCAGTATTTT.